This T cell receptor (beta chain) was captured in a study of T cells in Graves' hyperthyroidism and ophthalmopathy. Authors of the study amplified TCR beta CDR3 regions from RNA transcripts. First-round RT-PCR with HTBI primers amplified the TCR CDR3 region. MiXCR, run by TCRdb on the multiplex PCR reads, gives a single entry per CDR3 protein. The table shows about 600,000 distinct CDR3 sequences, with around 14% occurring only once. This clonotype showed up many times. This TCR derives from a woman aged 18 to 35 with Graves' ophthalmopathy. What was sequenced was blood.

The CDR3 coding sequence is TGTGCCAGCTCAGCCCAGGGTGGTGGCACTGAAGCTTTCTTT. It yields the protein CASSAQGGGTEAFF. The V and J genes are TRBV18 and TRBJ1-1, with D tentatively TRBD1 (5 bases). CDR1 KGHSH and CDR2 LQKENI come from the germline V gene. The CDR3 consists of 14 residues. Trimming removed 5 bases from V and 4 bases from J, with 14 bases in between.